This TCR beta chain stems from a study of OX40 agonist ivuxolimab in advanced cancers. On the study more broadly: The dose-escalation group included hepatocellular carcinoma, melanoma, renal cell carcinoma and head and neck cancer. The dose-escalation cohort was approximately 84% male, with a mean age of around 60 years, ranging roughly 23 to 85. Under the entry rules, prior anti-PD-1, anti-PD-L1 or anti-CTLA-4 therapy was allowed, and around 40% had some.

Of note for this clone: One junction end disagrees with the germline gene, perhaps due to a read error.

Germline values: CDR1 SSHAT, CDR2 FNYEAQ (reference sequence). The CDR3 has 13 amino acids. Clones were read by immunoSEQ multiplex PCR, and TCRdb kept only the in-frame ones, dropping some. The table includes 60,000 to 75,000 clones, approximately 88% detected once. The TCR originated in an adult with an advanced solid tumor such as melanoma, head and neck, liver or kidney cancer. The starting material was CD4+ or CD8+ T cells sorted from blood, obtained in a trial of the OX40 agonist ivuxolimab. V gene TRBV7-7 combines with J gene TRBJ2-1; 8 bases agree with TRBD1. This CDR3 reads CASSIDRGHEQFF. The CDR3 DNA reads as TGTGCTAGCAGCATCGACAGGGGTCATGAGCAGTTCTTC.